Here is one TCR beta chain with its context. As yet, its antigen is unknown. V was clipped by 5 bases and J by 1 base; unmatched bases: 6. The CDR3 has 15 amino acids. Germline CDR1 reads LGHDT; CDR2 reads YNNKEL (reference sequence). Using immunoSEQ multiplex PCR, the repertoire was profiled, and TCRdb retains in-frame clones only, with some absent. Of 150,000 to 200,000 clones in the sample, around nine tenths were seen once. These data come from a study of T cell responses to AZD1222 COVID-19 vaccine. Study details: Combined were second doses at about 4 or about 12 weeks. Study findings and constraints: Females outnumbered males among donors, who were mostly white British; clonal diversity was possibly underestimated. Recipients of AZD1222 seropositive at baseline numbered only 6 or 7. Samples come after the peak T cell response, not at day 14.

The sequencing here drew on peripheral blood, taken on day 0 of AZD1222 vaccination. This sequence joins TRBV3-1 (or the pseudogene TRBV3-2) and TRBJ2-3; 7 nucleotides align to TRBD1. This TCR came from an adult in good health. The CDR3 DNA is TGTGCCAGCAGCGCACAGGGGAGAGGCACAGATACGCAGTATTTT. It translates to CASSAQGRGTDTQYF.